This T cell receptor beta chain emerged from a study of T-cell memory formation after mild COVID-19. The trim removed 7 bases at V and 5 bases at J, leaving 3 bases unmatched. Germline V gene data show CDR1 as SGHRS and CDR2 as YFSETQ. There are 13 residues in the CDR3. This clonotype has a count of ten or more. Its cognate antigen is unknown. Broader study findings: The finding that pre-infection memory included some responding clones suggested that cross-reactive memory joined.

Each CDR3 protein gets one entry after TCRdb re-called the 5' RACE reads with MiXCR. The sample yields 150,000 or so distinct CDR3 sequences, approximately 10% seen once. This sequence joins TRBV5-1 and TRBJ1-6; 7 bases are shared with TRBD1. The specimen sequenced was PBMCs or a T cell subset sorted from them (not recorded which). This receptor was obtained from a man in his late teens or twenties who had mild COVID-19 (a few samples of this study predate the infection). Cell type and time point are not known. Here the CDR3 reads CASCDRDNSPLHF. CDR3 bases: TGCGCCAGCTGTGACAGGGATAATTCACCCCTCCACTTT.